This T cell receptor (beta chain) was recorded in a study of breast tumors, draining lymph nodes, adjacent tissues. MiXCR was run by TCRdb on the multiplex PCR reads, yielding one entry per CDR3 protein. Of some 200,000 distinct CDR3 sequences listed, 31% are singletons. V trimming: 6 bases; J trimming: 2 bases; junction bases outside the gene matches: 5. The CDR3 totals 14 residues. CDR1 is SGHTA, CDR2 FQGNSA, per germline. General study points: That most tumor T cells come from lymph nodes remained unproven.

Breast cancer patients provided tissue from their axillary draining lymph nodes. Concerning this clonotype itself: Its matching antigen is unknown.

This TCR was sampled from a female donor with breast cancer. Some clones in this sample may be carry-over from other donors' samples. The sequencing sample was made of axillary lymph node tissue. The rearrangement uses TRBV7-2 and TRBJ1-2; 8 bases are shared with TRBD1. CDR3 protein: CASSERTGNYGYTF. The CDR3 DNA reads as TGTGCCAGCAGTGAAAGGACAGGGAACTATGGCTACACCTTC.